This TCR beta chain derives from a study of blood T cell repertoires in COVID-19. Overall study: The study drew acute and convalescent COVID-19 samples from the United States, Italy and Spain. PBMCs, B-cell-depleted T cells, or T cells provided the cDNA or gDNA that made up the material.

Sequenced by immunoSEQ multiplex PCR; TCRdb stores in-frame clones only, minus some. Of about 160,000 clones detected, approximately 90% appear once; the ten largest clones hold around 4%. The CDR3 runs 12 residues. This rearrangement joins TRBV21-1 to TRBJ1-2. TRBV21-1 is listed as a pseudogene. Sequencing was performed on peripheral blood. This receptor was obtained from a woman aged 60 to 75 who had recovered from COVID-19. CDR3 coding DNA: TGTGCCAGCAGCCTCCCGTCTCGTGGCTACACCTTC. Its protein product is CASSLPSRGYTF.